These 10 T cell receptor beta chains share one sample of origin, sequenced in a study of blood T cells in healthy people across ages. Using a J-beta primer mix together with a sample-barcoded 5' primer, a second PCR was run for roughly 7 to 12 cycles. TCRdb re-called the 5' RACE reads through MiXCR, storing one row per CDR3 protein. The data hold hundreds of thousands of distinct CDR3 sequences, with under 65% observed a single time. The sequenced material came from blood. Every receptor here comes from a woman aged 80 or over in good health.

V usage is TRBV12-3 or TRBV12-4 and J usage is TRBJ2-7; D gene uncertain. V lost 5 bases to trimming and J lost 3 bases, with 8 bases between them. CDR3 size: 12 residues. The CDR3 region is CASSTGGYEQYF. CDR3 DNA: TGTGCCAGCAGTACCGGTGGCTACGAGCAGTACTTC.

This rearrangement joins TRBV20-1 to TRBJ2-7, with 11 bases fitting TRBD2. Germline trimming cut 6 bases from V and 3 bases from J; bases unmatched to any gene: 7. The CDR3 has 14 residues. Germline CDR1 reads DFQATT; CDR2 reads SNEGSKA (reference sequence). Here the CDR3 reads CSASPSGGNYEQYF. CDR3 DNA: TGCAGTGCAAGTCCTAGCGGGGGGAACTACGAGCAGTACTTC.

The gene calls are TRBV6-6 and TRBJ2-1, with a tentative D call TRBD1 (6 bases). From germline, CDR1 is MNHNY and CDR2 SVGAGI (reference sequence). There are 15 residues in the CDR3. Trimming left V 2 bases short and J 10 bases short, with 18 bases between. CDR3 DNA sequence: TGTGCCAGCAGTTACCAACAGGGCGGTTTCTACGAGCAGTTCTTC. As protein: CASSYQQGGFYEQFF.

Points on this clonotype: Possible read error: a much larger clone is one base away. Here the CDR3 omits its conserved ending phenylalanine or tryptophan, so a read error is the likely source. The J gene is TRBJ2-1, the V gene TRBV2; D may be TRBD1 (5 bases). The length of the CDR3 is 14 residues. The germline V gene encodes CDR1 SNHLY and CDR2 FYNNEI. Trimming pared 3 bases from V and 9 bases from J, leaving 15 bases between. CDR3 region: CASSDLPQGSEQFL. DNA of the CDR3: TGTGCCAGCAGTGACCTACCGCAGGGCAGTGAGCAGTTCTTG.

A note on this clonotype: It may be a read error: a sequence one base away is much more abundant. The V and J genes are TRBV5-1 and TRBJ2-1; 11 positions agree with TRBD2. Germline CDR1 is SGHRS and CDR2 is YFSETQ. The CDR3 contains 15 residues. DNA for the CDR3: TGCGCCAGCAGGTTGGTAGCGGGAGGGCCCGATGAGCGGTTCTTC. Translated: CASRLVAGGPDERFF.

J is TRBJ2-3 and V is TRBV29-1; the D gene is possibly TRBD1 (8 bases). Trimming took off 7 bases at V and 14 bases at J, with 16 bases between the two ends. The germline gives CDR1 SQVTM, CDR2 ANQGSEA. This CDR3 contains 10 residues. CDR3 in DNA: TGCAGCGCGGGAGGAGACAGGGGGTATTTT. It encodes CSAGGDRGYF.

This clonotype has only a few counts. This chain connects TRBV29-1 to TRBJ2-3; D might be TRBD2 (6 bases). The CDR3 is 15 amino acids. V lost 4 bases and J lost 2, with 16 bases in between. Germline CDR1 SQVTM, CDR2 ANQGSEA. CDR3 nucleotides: TGCAGCGTTGTTCCCGGGGGTCATCACACAGATACGCAGTATTTT. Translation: CSVVPGGHHTDTQYF.

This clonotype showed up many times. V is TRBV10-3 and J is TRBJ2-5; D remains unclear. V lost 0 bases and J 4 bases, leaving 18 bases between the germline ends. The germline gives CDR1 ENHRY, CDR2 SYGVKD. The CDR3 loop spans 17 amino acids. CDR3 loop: CAISESNSRRVAETQYF. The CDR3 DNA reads TGTGCCATCAGTGAGTCGAATAGCCGTCGGGTTGCAGAGACCCAGTACTTC.

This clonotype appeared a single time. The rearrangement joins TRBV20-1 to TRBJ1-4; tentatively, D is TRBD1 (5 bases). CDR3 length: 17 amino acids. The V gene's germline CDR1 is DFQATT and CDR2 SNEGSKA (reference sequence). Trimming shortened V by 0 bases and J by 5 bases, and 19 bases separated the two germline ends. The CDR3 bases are TGCAGTGCTAGAGATTGGGACGGGGGGTCTCAAAATGAAAAACTGTTTTTT. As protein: CSARDWDGGSQNEKLFF.

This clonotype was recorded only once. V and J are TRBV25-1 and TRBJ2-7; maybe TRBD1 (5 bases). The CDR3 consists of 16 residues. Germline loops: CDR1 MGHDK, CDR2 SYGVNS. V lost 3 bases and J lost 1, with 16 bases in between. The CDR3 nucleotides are TGTGCCAGCAGTGATACCACGCAGGGAAGGTCCTACGAGCAGTACTTC. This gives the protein CASSDTTQGRSYEQYF.